The 28 T cell receptor beta chains in this list originate from one sample, sequenced in a study of cytomegalovirus exposure and HLA in healthy donors (dated by TCRdb to between 2016 and 2019). Library preparation used the immunoSEQ multiplex PCR assay. The multiplex PCR relied on a mix of 60 forward primers for TCR Vbeta segments and 13 reverse primers for TCR Jbeta segments. TCRdb retrieved this table from immuneACCESS and kept in-frame rearrangements only. Not all clones are present; in checked studies, unresolved V genes account for under half, and no reason is known for the remainder. This sample comprises over 80,000 clones, 76% of them detected only once. The ten most abundant clones make up around 2.9% of the sample. Specimen: PBMCs. These receptors all stem from a man aged 40-49 years in good health and CMV-seronegative.

This clone was seen only a few times. The V gene is TRBV2, the J gene TRBJ1-1, with a tentative D call TRBD1 (5 bases). The V gene's germline CDR1 is SNHLY and CDR2 FYNNEI. V was cut by 7 bases and J by 4 bases, with 7 bases left in between. There are 11 residues in the CDR3. In nucleotides, the CDR3 is TGTGCCAGCATGGGGGGCACTGAAGCTTTCTTT. Protein product: CASMGGTEAFF.

The chain has TRBV15 and TRBJ2-1, with 9 bases aligning to TRBD2. The germline V gene has CDR1 LNHNV and CDR2 YYDKDF (reference sequence). This CDR3 has 18 residues. V trimming: 0 bases; J trimming: 0 bases; junction bases outside the gene matches: 6. CDR3 bases: TGTGCCACCAGCAGAGATAGCCCAGCGGGGGGCTCCTACAATGAGCAGTTCTTC. This gives the protein CATSRDSPAGGSYNEQFF.

V and J are TRBV6-4 and TRBJ1-6; possibly TRBD1 for D (5 bases). The germline gives CDR1 MRHNA, CDR2 SNTAGT. The V end was cut by 3 bases, the J end by 5 bases, with 5 bases between. This CDR3 comprises 13 residues. In nucleotides, the CDR3 is TGTGCCAGCAGTGAACAGGATAATTCACCCCTCCACTTT. Translating gives CASSEQDNSPLHF.

V is TRBV25-1 and J is TRBJ1-1; tentatively, D is TRBD1 (6 bases). Germline V gene sequence: CDR1 MGHDK, CDR2 SYGVNS. The CDR3 has 14 residues. V gave up 5 bases and J gave up 3 bases, with 13 bases separating them. CDR3 region: CASSRTVPYTEAFF. The CDR3, as DNA: TGTGCCAGCAGTAGGACAGTCCCATACACTGAAGCTTTCTTT.

The chain is built from TRBV14 and TRBJ1-4; D is unclear. Trimming left V 4 bases short and J 13 bases short, with 13 bases between. This CDR3 has 12 amino acids. Per the germline V gene, CDR1 is SGHDN and CDR2 is FVKESK. CDR3 sequence (DNA): TGTGCCAGCAGCCGTAACCCTATGGTACTGTTTTTT. This codes for CASSRNPMVLFF.

This clone has only a few counts. The chain combines TRBV14 with TRBJ1-5; D might be TRBD1 (5 bases). This CDR3 is built from 15 residues. CDR1 and CDR2 from the germline V gene are SGHDN and FVKESK. V shed 1 base and J shed 5 bases, with 12 bases lying between them. The CDR3 DNA sequence: TGTGCCAGCAGCCAAGGGCAGGGTAGGGATCAGCCCCAGCATTTT. It yields the protein CASSQGQGRDQPQHF.

V gene TRBV9 combines with J gene TRBJ1-1; the match to TRBD1 covers 9 bases. CDR1 is SGDLS and CDR2 is YYNGEE in the germline V gene. The V and J ends lost 3 bases and 0 bases, in that order; junction bases with no gene match: 3. The CDR3 runs to 15 residues. The CDR3 region is CASSARTGVNTEAFF. The CDR3, as DNA: TGTGCCAGCAGCGCGAGGACAGGGGTGAACACTGAAGCTTTCTTT.

This chain connects TRBV5-4 to TRBJ2-5; D might be TRBD2 (7 bases). The V end was cut by 4 bases, the J end by 5 bases, with 12 bases between. From germline, CDR1 is SGHNT and CDR2 YYREEE (reference sequence). CDR3 size: 13 residues. CDR3 DNA sequence: TGTGCCAGCAGCGGGGGGGGCCGGGAGACCCAGTACTTC. Amino acids: CASSGGGRETQYF.

As to this clone: The same CDR3 can be traced to other DNA sequences in this sample. The rearrangement uses TRBV9 and TRBJ2-5; D not certain. This CDR3 has 13 amino acids. CDR1 and CDR2 (germline): SGDLS, YYNGEE. V lost 0 bases and J lost 2, with 5 bases in between. The CDR3 is CASSVGLQETQYF. DNA for the CDR3: TGTGCCAGCAGCGTAGGTCTGCAAGAGACCCAGTACTTC.

The sample holds one count of this clone. CDR3 coding DNA: TGTGCCAGTCAAACCCTTACAGGGGTAGATTCACCCCTCCACTTT. It encodes CASQTLTGVDSPLHF. The V and J genes are TRBV19 and TRBJ1-6; TRBD1 matches at 7 bases. The CDR3 length is 15 residues. V gave up 8 bases and J gave up 8 bases; unmatched junction bases: 12. Germline loops: CDR1 LNHDA, CDR2 SQIVND (reference sequence).

This chain joins TRBV11-3 and TRBJ2-1; 8 bases agree with TRBD2. Per germline, CDR1 SGHNT and CDR2 YENEEA. The CDR3 sequence is 16 residues long. Losses at the gene ends were 5 bases for V and 8 bases for J; bases not matched to a gene: 14. CDR3: CASSGRAGTSTDEQFF. The CDR3 nucleotides are TGTGCCAGCAGCGGGAGGGCCGGGACTAGTACCGATGAGCAGTTCTTC.

This clone was recorded once. The chain employs TRBV7-2 and TRBJ2-3; 10 nucleotides agree with TRBD2. After removal of 5 bases from V and 3 bases from J, the junction contained 8 bases not matched to a gene. This CDR3 comprises 16 residues. Germline V gene sequence: CDR1 SGHTA, CDR2 FQGNSA. CDR3 protein: CASSIRAGGRTDTQYF. The CDR3 DNA is TGTGCCAGCAGCATCCGAGCGGGGGGGAGAACAGATACGCAGTATTTT.

V and J are TRBV29-1 and TRBJ1-2; weak D call: TRBD1 (5 bases). CDR3 length: 14 amino acids. The germline CDR1 and CDR2 sequences are SQVTM and ANQGSEA. V lost 3 bases and J lost 10, with 21 bases in between. The CDR3 loop is CSVDFEETVVFYTF. The CDR3 bases are TGCAGCGTTGATTTTGAAGAGACAGTAGTGTTCTACACCTTC.

This CDR3 reads CASTGGEADTQYF. The DNA of the CDR3 is TGTGCCAGCACCGGCGGGGAGGCAGATACGCAGTATTTT. The chain is built from TRBV9 and TRBJ2-3; perhaps TRBD2 as D (6 bases). CDR1 is SGDLS and CDR2 is YYNGEE in the germline V gene. Trimming took off 6 bases at V and 4 bases at J, with 12 bases between the two ends. This CDR3 region has 13 residues.

V is TRBV5-4 and J is TRBJ1-2; 7 bases align to TRBD1. This CDR3 spans 15 amino acids. Per germline, CDR1 SGHNT and CDR2 YYREEE (reference sequence). Germline trimming cut 2 bases from V and 3 bases from J; bases unmatched to any gene: 7. The CDR3 DNA reads TGTGCCAGCAGCTTAGACAGGGTTTCTGACTATGGCTACACCTTC. It specifies CASSLDRVSDYGYTF.

The V and J genes are TRBV5-1 and TRBJ2-2; maybe TRBD1 (6 bases). V lost 5 bases and J 1 base, leaving 9 bases between the germline ends. The germline gives CDR1 SGHRS, CDR2 YFSETQ. The CDR3 has 14 amino acids. The CDR3 bases are TGCGCCAGCAGACCGGGACAGAACACCGGGGAGCTGTTTTTT. Its protein product is CASRPGQNTGELFF.

This chain uses TRBV7-2 with TRBJ2-5, with D possibly being TRBD1 (5 bases). Trimming took off 3 bases at V and 2 bases at J, with 16 bases between the two ends. The CDR3 is made up of 16 amino acids. From germline, CDR1 is SGHTA and CDR2 FQGNSA. The CDR3 here is CASSLGLGGAQETQYF. The CDR3 coding sequence is TGTGCCAGCAGCTTGGGGCTGGGTGGAGCTCAAGAGACCCAGTACTTC.

This clone has more than one count but fewer than ten. The rearrangement joins TRBV18 to TRBJ2-5; 7 bases agree with TRBD2. The J call may be faulty, since TRBJ2-7 better matches the DNA end. The V gene's germline CDR1 is KGHSH and CDR2 LQKENI. The CDR3 contains 13 residues. CDR3 sequence reads: CASSPGTNYEQYF. CDR3 DNA sequence: TGTGCCAGCTCACCAGGGACTAACTACGAGCAGTACTTC.

This chain links TRBV7-9 with TRBJ2-5, with TRBD1 identical over 7 bases. Looked up from germline, CDR1 is SEHNR and CDR2 is FQNEAQ (reference sequence). The CDR3 is made up of 16 amino acids. Germline trimming cut 3 bases from V and 0 bases from J; bases unmatched to any gene: 7. The CDR3 DNA reads as TGTGCCAGCAGCTTCCTCATCACAGGGGACCAAGAGACCCAGTACTTC. Translated, it gives CASSFLITGDQETQYF.

This chain joins TRBV29-1 and TRBJ2-3; 11 bases are shared with TRBD2. V dropped 6 bases and J dropped 1; count of bases not matched to a gene: 3. Germline V gene data show CDR1 as SQVTM and CDR2 as ANQGSEA. The CDR3 loop spans 14 amino acids. The CDR3 loop reads CSVLLAGGTDTQYF. CDR3 DNA: TGCAGCGTCCTACTAGCGGGGGGCACAGATACGCAGTATTTT.

The chain has TRBV6-6 and TRBJ1-1; 9 bases are shared with TRBD1. Germline lookup yields CDR1 MNHNY and CDR2 SVGAGI (reference sequence). This CDR3 contains 16 residues. J lost 1 base, V lost 2 bases, and 5 bases had no gene match. The CDR3 is CASSYRPGQGNTEAFF. Written as DNA, the CDR3 is TGTGCCAGCAGTTACCGGCCGGGACAGGGGAACACTGAAGCTTTCTTT.

There are a few counts of this clone. The rearrangement uses TRBV11-2 and TRBJ2-1, with 8 bases that match TRBD2. Germline loops: CDR1 SGHAT, CDR2 FQNNGV. With V trimmed by 0 bases and J by 9 bases, 10 bases remained unmatched. The CDR3 length is 16 residues. The chain's CDR3 is CASSLETGGFRSEQFF. In nucleotides, the CDR3 is TGTGCCAGCAGCTTAGAAACGGGGGGGTTTAGGAGTGAGCAGTTCTTC.

The chain employs TRBV7-3 and TRBJ2-1, with 15 nucleotides matching TRBD2. This CDR3 is built from 18 residues. From germline, CDR1 is SGHTA and CDR2 FQGTGA. Trimming removed 1 base from V and 9 bases from J; junction bases left unmatched: 10. CDR3 loop: CASSLRNPGLAGGTEQFF. The CDR3 nucleotides read TGTGCCAGCAGCTTAAGGAACCCGGGACTAGCGGGGGGTACTGAGCAGTTCTTC. Combining the CDR3 with reference TRBV7-3 and TRBJ2-1 gives the whole variable domain GAGVSQTPSNKVTEKGKYVELRCDPISGHTALYWYRQSLGQGPEFLIYFQGTGAADDSGLPNDRFFAVRPEGSVSTLKIQRTERGDSAVYLCASSLRNPGLAGGTEQFFGPGTRLTVL.

This clone appeared a few times. The chain employs TRBV14 and TRBJ2-3; 7 bases agree with TRBD1. CDR1 is SGHDN and CDR2 is FVKESK in the germline V gene. The V gene end was trimmed by 3 bases and the J gene end by 5 bases; junction bases not matched to a gene: 5. This CDR3 is built from 14 residues. The CDR3 nucleotides read TGTGCCAGCAGCCACAGCAGGGGGTTAGATACGCAGTATTTT. Translation gives CASSHSRGLDTQYF.

This clone was seen once. The DNA of the CDR3 is TGCGCCAGCAGCCACCCCCCTAGCGGGGGAATGAATGAGCAGTTCTTC. It is translated as CASSHPPSGGMNEQFF. V is TRBV4-1 and J is TRBJ2-1; 10 bases map to TRBD2. After removal of 3 bases from V and 7 bases from J, the junction contained 9 bases not matched to a gene. This CDR3 spans 16 amino acids. Germline CDR1 and CDR2: MGHRA and YSYEKL.

This chain uses TRBV4-1 with TRBJ1-2; 8 bases line up with TRBD1. Trimming removed 5 bases from V and 2 bases from J; junction bases left unmatched: 7. The CDR3 length is 15 residues. Germline lookup yields CDR1 MGHRA and CDR2 YSYEKL. The CDR3 region is CASSWGTGLNYGYTF. The CDR3 DNA reads as TGCGCCAGCAGCTGGGGGACAGGACTCAACTATGGCTACACCTTC.

A few counts support this clone. The J gene is TRBJ2-7, the V gene TRBV30, with D uncertain. Germline V CDR1 and CDR2: GTSNPN, SVGIG (reference sequence). The CDR3 consists of 13 residues. Trimming shortened V by 0 bases and J by 2 bases, and 8 bases separated the two germline ends. DNA of the CDR3: TGTGCCTGGAGTGTTGGCTTCACCTACGAGCAGTACTTC. This translates into CAWSVGFTYEQYF.

The rearrangement uses TRBV28 and TRBJ2-2, with 8 nucleotides matching TRBD2. Germline-derived CDR1 and CDR2 are MDHEN and SYDVKM. This CDR3 comprises 15 residues. Trimming took 3 bases from V and 4 from J; bases not matched to a gene: 4. The chain's CDR3 is CASSLRGDFTGELFF. The CDR3 nucleotides are TGTGCCAGCAGTTTGCGGGGGGATTTCACCGGGGAGCTGTTTTTT.